The 24 T cell receptor beta chains in this list originate from one sample, sequenced in a study of Ad26.COV2.S vaccination and SARS-CoV-2 variants. Treatment given: 19 received Ad26.COV2.S at low or high dose, single or two shots; five or six received placebo; per-sample allocation not given. Sampling took place 63 days after the first vaccine or placebo injection. The assay was immunoSEQ multiplex PCR, and TCRdb's table has in-frame clones only and misses some. The sample yields around 300,000 clones, 85% to 90% seen once. Sample: peripheral blood, taken in a trial of Ad26.COV2.S vaccine versus placebo. These receptors originate from a person between 18 and 65 years old who received the Ad26.COV2.S COVID-19 vaccine or a placebo.

V usage is TRBV4-3 and J usage is TRBJ1-2; D may be TRBD1 (6 bases). The germline V gene has CDR1 LGHNA and CDR2 YSLEER. Trimming left V 4 bases short and J 1 base short, with 13 bases between. The CDR3 consists of 15 residues. The CDR3 sequence: CASSLTDRLNYGYTF. The DNA for the CDR3 is TGCGCCAGCAGCCTCACGGACAGACTTAACTATGGCTACACCTTC.

The rearrangement uses TRBV27 and TRBJ2-7; TRBD1 agrees at 7 bases. Per the germline V gene, CDR1 is MNHEY and CDR2 is SMNVEV (reference sequence). The V segment lost 3 bases and the J segment 4 bases; nucleotides outside the gene matches: 6. The CDR3 runs 14 residues. In DNA form, the CDR3 reads TGTGCCAGCAGTTTTACACAGGGGCCGTACGAGCAGTACTTC. The encoded protein is CASSFTQGPYEQYF.

The V gene is TRBV4-1, the J gene TRBJ2-2; possibly TRBD1 for D (6 bases). The germline V and J ends were trimmed by 6 bases and 0 bases, with 14 bases remaining between them. The germline V gene encodes CDR1 MGHRA and CDR2 YSYEKL. CDR3 length: 16 amino acids. CDR3 in amino acids: CASSLLGGANTGELFF. CDR3 sequence (DNA): TGCGCCAGCAGTCTCCTTGGGGGCGCGAACACCGGGGAGCTGTTTTTT.

V and J are TRBV7-3 and TRBJ1-1, with D perhaps TRBD1 (5 bases). Trimming removed 2 bases from V and 4 bases from J, with 11 bases in between. This CDR3 is built from 14 residues. Germline lookup yields CDR1 SGHTA and CDR2 FQGTGA. The CDR3 spells CASSLDGGGTEAFF. CDR3 DNA: TGTGCCAGCAGCTTAGACGGGGGAGGCACTGAAGCTTTCTTT.

This chain connects TRBV4-1 to TRBJ2-7, with D possibly matching TRBD1 (6 bases). There are 15 residues in the CDR3. CDR1 and CDR2 (germline): MGHRA, YSYEKL. V was shortened by 0 bases and J by 2 bases, with 11 bases between the two germline ends. The CDR3 DNA reads TGCGCCAGCAGCCAAGAGGGGGCAGGGACCTACGAGCAGTACTTC. Amino acids: CASSQEGAGTYEQYF.

This clone was recorded once. The J gene is TRBJ2-2, the V gene TRBV13; D not certain. The CDR3 spans 13 residues. The V end was cut by 6 bases, the J end by 6 bases, with 11 bases between. From germline, CDR1 is PRHDT and CDR2 FYEKMQ (reference sequence). CDR3 residues: CASSARQAGELFF. The DNA for the CDR3 is TGTGCCAGCAGTGCCCGTCAGGCCGGGGAGCTGTTTTTT.

This chain uses TRBV30 with TRBJ1-1; 9 bases line up with TRBD1. CDR3 length: 18 amino acids. After removal of 4 bases from V and 1 base from J, the junction contained 16 bases not matched to a gene. Per the germline V gene, CDR1 is GTSNPN and CDR2 is SVGIG (reference sequence). CDR3 DNA sequence: TGTGCCTGGACGAGGAGGGGGGACAGGGCGTTTGGGAACACTGAAGCTTTCTTT. As protein: CAWTRRGDRAFGNTEAFF.

V gene TRBV9 combines with J gene TRBJ1-3, with 8 bases fitting TRBD1. The J segment lost 3 bases and the V segment lost 5 bases, leaving 4 bases of the junction unmatched. Germline V gene data show CDR1 as SGDLS and CDR2 as YYNGEE. CDR3 size: 14 residues. The CDR3 loop is CASRPTGGGNTIYF. CDR3 DNA sequence: TGTGCCAGCAGACCCACAGGGGGTGGAAACACCATATATTTT.

This clone was detected once. This CDR3 is CATRGGDRGTCNQYF. The CDR3 DNA is TGCGCCACCCGAGGTGGAGACAGGGGAACGTGTAATCAGTACTTC. This chain connects TRBV23-1 to TRBJ2-4; 8 bases agree with TRBD1. TRBV23-1 is flagged as an ORF with uncertain function. CDR3 length: 15 residues. V lost 10 bases, J lost 12 bases, and 20 bases stayed unmatched.

The chain joins TRBV27 to TRBJ1-6, with TRBD1 as a possible D gene (6 bases). Trimming cost V 5 bases and J 8 bases, with 19 bases left between them. Germline V gives CDR1 MNHEY, CDR2 SMNVEV (reference sequence). This CDR3 comprises 16 residues. CDR3 protein: CASSVGWRGADSPLHF. The CDR3 DNA reads as TGTGCCAGCAGTGTAGGGTGGCGGGGGGCAGATTCACCCCTCCACTTT.

The chain has TRBV4-2 and TRBJ2-2, with D perhaps matching TRBD2 (5 bases). This CDR3 has 14 residues. Trimming removed 0 bases at V and 5 bases at J, with 7 bases between. The germline V gene encodes CDR1 LGHNA and CDR2 YNFKEQ. Here the CDR3 DNA reads TGTGCCAGCAGCCAAGATCGAGGGACCGGGGAGCTGTTTTTT. This codes for CASSQDRGTGELFF.

This chain's CDR3 is CATSRVGDVVNTEAFF. The CDR3 DNA is TGTGCCACCAGCAGAGTAGGGGACGTGGTTAACACTGAAGCTTTCTTT. The genes are TRBV15 and TRBJ1-1, with D possibly matching TRBD1 (5 bases). Germline CDR1 LNHNV, CDR2 YYDKDF (reference sequence). CDR3 size: 16 residues. The germline V and J ends were trimmed by 1 base and 2 bases, with 14 bases remaining between them.

A note on this clone: The germline gene is not matched at one end of the junction; a read error may be the cause. Other DNA sequences of this sample code for an identical CDR3. CDR3 sequence reads: CASSRLTDHTIYF. In DNA form, the CDR3 reads TGTGCCAGCAGTAGACTGACAGATCACACTATATATTTT. The chain links TRBV6-5 to TRBJ1-3, with D possibly being TRBD1 (5 bases). CDR1 is MNHEY and CDR2 is SVGAGI in the germline V gene. There are 13 residues in the CDR3.

V and J are TRBV4-3 and TRBJ1-2; D not resolved. Germline values: CDR1 LGHNA, CDR2 YSLEER. The CDR3 totals 13 residues. V was cut by 0 bases and J by 7 bases, with 9 bases left in between. CDR3 region: CASSQDRWIGYTF. The CDR3 nucleotides are TGCGCCAGCAGCCAAGATCGGTGGATTGGCTACACCTTC.

The chain employs TRBV20-1 and TRBJ1-1; no clear D gene. V was trimmed by 4 bases and J by 7 bases, leaving 10 bases between them. CDR3 length: 11 amino acids. Per germline, CDR1 DFQATT and CDR2 SNEGSKA (reference sequence). The DNA of the CDR3 is TGCAGTGCTAAAGGGCGAAATGAAGCTTTCTTT. Translating gives CSAKGRNEAFF.

V is TRBV11-3 and J is TRBJ2-1; no clear D gene. CDR1 and CDR2 (germline): SGHNT, YENEEA. V gave up 5 bases and J gave up 5 bases, with 7 bases separating them. The length of the CDR3 is 12 residues. CDR3 sequence reads: CASSPPNNEQFF. CDR3 nucleotide sequence: TGTGCCAGCAGCCCCCCCAACAATGAGCAGTTCTTC.

The chain has TRBV30 and TRBJ1-2, with 9 bases lining up with TRBD1. This CDR3 has 15 amino acids. Germline CDR1 is GTSNPN and CDR2 is SVGIG (reference sequence). With 4 bases clipped from V and 6 bases from J, the junction kept 12 bases outside the gene matches. The CDR3 nucleotides are TGTGCCTGGAAAGGGGACAGGGTCTTTGTTCATGGCTACACCTTC. Its translation: CAWKGDRVFVHGYTF.

This clone appeared once. The chain joins TRBV7-9 to TRBJ2-5; 10 bases match TRBD2. The CDR3 is 18 residues long. Per germline, CDR1 SEHNR and CDR2 FQNEAQ (reference sequence). J was trimmed by 4 bases and V by 0 bases; bases with no gene match: 11. CDR3: CASSLALAGGRGGETQYF. In DNA form, the CDR3 reads TGTGCCAGCAGCTTAGCCTTAGCGGGAGGCCGGGGGGGAGAGACCCAGTACTTC. Full variable domain (outside the CDR3, taken from reference TRBV7-9 and TRBJ2-5): DTGVSQNPRHKITKRGQNVTFRCDPISEHNRLYWYRQTLGQGPEFLTYFQNEAQLEKSRLLSDRFSAERPKGSFSTLEIQRTEQGDSAMYLCASSLALAGGRGGETQYFGPGTRLLVL.

The V and J genes are TRBV29-1 and TRBJ1-2; D not certain. This CDR3 spans 12 amino acids. Germline assignment: CDR1 SQVTM and CDR2 ANQGSEA. Trimming took 1 base from V and 4 from J, leaving 7 bases between them. The CDR3, as DNA: TGCAGCGTTGAAGGTGGGATCTATGGCTACACCTTC. This sequence encodes CSVEGGIYGYTF.

V usage is TRBV5-6 and J usage is TRBJ2-7; 8 nucleotides line up with TRBD2. Germline V gives CDR1 SGHDT, CDR2 YYEEEE. V lost 1 base and J lost 3; bases outside the gene matches: 3. CDR3 length: 14 residues. The DNA of the CDR3 is TGTGCCAGCAGCTTGACACTAGCGGTCTACGAGCAGTACTTC. This gives the protein CASSLTLAVYEQYF.

In its sample, this clone was seen once. This chain joins TRBV7-2 and TRBJ1-2; 9 nucleotides agree with TRBD1. The trim removed 1 base at V and 7 bases at J, leaving 7 bases unmatched. The CDR3 is made up of 15 amino acids. CDR1 SGHTA and CDR2 FQGNSA come from the germline V gene. CDR3 nucleotides: TGTGCCAGCAGCTTAGGGGCCAGACAGGGGGGTGGCTACACCTTC. This gives the protein CASSLGARQGGGYTF.

V and J are TRBV24-1 and TRBJ2-3; D possibly uses TRBD1 or TRBD2 (5 bases each). V was clipped by 1 base and J by 4 bases, with 8 bases between them. This CDR3 contains 14 residues. Per the germline V gene, CDR1 is KGHDR and CDR2 is SFDVKD. CDR3 amino acids: CATSDFGTPDTQYF. CDR3 in DNA: TGTGCCACCAGTGATTTCGGGACCCCAGATACGCAGTATTTT.

This chain connects TRBV9 to TRBJ1-2; a possible D gene is TRBD1 (5 bases). CDR3 length: 11 residues. With 3 bases removed from V and 7 bases from J, the gap between germline ends came to 7 bases. Germline loops: CDR1 SGDLS, CDR2 YYNGEE. Here the CDR3 reads CASSEGFGYTF. CDR3 coding DNA: TGTGCCAGCAGCGAGGGGTTTGGCTACACCTTC.

This chain connects TRBV6-2 or TRBV6-3 to TRBJ1-5, with D perhaps matching TRBD1 (5 bases). The CDR3 is 14 residues long. The germline V gene encodes CDR1 MNHEY and CDR2 SVGEGT. Deletions cut 5 bases from V and 4 bases from J, with 12 bases between. The CDR3 protein is CASSPGTGNQPQHF. The CDR3 DNA is TGTGCCAGCAGTCCCGGGACGGGGAATCAGCCCCAGCATTTT.